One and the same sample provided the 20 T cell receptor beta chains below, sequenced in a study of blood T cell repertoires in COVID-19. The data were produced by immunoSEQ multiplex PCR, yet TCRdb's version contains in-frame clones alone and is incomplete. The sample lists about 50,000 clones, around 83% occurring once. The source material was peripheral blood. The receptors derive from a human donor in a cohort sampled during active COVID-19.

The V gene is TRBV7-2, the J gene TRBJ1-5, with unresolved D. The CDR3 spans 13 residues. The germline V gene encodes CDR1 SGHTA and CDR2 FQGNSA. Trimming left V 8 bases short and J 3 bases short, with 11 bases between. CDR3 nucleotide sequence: TGTGCCAGCCGAGGGCAGCCCAATCAGCCCCAGCATTTT. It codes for CASRGQPNQPQHF.

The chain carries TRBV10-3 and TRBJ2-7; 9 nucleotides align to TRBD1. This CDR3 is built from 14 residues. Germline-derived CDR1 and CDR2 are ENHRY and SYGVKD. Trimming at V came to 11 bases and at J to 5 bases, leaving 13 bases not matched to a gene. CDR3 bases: TGTGCCGTCCGGCGGCTGGGACAGGGTGACGAGCAGTACTTC. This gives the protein CAVRRLGQGDEQYF.

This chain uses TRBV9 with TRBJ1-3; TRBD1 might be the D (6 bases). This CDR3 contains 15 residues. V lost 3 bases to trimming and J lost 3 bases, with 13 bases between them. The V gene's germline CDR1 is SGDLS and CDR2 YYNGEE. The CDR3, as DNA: TGTGCCAGCAGCGACTTCCAGGGGATTGGAAACACCATATATTTT. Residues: CASSDFQGIGNTIYF.

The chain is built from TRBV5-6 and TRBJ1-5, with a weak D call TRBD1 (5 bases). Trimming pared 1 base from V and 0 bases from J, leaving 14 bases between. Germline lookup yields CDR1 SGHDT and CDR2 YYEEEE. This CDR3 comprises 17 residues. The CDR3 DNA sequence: TGTGCCAGCAGCTTGTCCCGGGACTTTTATAGCAATCAGCCCCAGCATTTT. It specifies CASSLSRDFYSNQPQHF.

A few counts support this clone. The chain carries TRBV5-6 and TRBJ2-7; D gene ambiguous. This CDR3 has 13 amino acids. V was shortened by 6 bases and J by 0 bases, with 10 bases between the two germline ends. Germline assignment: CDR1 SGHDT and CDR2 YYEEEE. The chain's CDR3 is CASTSANSYEQYF. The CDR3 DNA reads TGTGCCAGCACCTCCGCGAACTCCTACGAGCAGTACTTC.

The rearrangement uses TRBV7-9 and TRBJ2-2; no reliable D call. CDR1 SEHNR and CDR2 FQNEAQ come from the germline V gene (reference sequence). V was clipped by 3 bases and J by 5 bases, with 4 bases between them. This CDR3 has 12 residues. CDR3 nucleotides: TGTGCCAGCAGCTTCTTTACCGGGGAGCTGTTTTTT. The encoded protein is CASSFFTGELFF.

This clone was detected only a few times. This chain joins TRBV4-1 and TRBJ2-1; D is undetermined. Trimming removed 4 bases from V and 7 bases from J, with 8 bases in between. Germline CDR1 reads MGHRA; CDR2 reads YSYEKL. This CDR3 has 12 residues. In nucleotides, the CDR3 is TGCGCCAGCAGCCCTCTAGGAAATGAGCAGTTCTTC. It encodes CASSPLGNEQFF.

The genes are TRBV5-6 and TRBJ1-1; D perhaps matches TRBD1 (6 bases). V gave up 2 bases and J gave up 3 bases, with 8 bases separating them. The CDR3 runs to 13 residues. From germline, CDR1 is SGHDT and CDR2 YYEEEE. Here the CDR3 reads CASSFDRYTEAFF. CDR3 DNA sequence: TGTGCCAGCAGCTTTGACAGGTACACTGAAGCTTTCTTT.

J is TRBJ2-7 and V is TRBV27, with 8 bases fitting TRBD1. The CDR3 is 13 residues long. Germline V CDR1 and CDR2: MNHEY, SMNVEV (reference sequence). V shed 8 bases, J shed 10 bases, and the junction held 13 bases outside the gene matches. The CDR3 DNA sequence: TGTGCCAGCGGGCAGGGGGCGCGATCGTACCAGTACTTC. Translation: CASGQGARSYQYF.

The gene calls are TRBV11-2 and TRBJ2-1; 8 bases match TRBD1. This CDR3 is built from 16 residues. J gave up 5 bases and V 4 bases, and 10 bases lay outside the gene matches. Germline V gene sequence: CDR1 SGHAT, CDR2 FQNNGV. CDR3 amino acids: CASSSRSGTGHNEQFF. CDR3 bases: TGTGCCAGCAGCTCGCGGTCCGGGACAGGACACAATGAGCAGTTCTTC. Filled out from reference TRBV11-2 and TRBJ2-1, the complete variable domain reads EAGVAQSPRYKIIEKRQSVAFWCNPISGHATLYWYQQILGQGPKLLIQFQNNGVVDDSQLPKDRFSAERLKGVDSTLKIQPAKLEDSAVYLCASSSRSGTGHNEQFFGPGTRLTVL.

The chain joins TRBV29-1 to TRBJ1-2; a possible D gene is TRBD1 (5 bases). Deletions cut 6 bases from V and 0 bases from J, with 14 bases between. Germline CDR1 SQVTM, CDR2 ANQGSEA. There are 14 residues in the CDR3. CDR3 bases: TGCAGCGTCACCCCTCGGGGGACTAACTATGGCTACACCTTC. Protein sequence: CSVTPRGTNYGYTF.

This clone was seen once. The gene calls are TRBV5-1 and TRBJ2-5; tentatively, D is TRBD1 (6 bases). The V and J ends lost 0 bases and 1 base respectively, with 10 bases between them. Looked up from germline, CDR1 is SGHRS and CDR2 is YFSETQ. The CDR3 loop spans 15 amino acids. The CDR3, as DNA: TGCGCCAGCAGCTTGGACGGGACACTCCAAGAGACCCAGTACTTC. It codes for CASSLDGTLQETQYF.

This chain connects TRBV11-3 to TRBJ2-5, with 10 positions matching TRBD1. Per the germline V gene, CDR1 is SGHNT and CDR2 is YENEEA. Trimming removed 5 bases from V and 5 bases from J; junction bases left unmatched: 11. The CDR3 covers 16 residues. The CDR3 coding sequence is TGTGCCAGCAGCCTAGCCCGACAGGGGGCAGGCGAGACCCAGTACTTC. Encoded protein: CASSLARQGAGETQYF.

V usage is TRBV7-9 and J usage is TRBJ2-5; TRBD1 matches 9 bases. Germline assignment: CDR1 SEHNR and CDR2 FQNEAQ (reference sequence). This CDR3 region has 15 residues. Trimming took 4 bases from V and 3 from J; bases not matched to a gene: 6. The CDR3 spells CASSSRDRDEETQYF. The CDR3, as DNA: TGTGCCAGCAGCTCCCGGGACAGGGACGAAGAGACCCAGTACTTC.

The CDR3, as DNA: TGTGCCAGTAGTAGTGGGCACTTGAACACTGAAGCTTTCTTT. It translates to CASSSGHLNTEAFF. The rearrangement links TRBV19 to TRBJ1-1, with no clear D. CDR1 LNHDA and CDR2 SQIVND come from the germline V gene (reference sequence). V lost 4 bases and J lost 0, with 9 bases in between. The CDR3 runs 14 residues.

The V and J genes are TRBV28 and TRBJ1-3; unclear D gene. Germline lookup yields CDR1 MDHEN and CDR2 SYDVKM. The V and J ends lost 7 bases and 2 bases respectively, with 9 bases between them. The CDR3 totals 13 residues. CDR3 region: CASTLPAGNTIYF. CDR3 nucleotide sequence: TGTGCCAGCACGTTGCCGGCTGGAAACACCATATATTTT.

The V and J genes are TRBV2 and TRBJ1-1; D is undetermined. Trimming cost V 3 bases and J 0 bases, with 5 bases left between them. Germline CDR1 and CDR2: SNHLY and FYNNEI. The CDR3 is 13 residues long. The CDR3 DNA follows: TGTGCCAGCAGTGACTTCGTGAACACTGAAGCTTTCTTT. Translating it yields CASSDFVNTEAFF.

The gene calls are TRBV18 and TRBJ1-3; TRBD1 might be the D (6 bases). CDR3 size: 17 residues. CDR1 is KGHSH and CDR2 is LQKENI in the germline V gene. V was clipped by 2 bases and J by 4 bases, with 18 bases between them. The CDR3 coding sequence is TGTGCCAGCTCACCATTACCCGACAGGCCCGGAGGAAACACCATATATTTT. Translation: CASSPLPDRPGGNTIYF.

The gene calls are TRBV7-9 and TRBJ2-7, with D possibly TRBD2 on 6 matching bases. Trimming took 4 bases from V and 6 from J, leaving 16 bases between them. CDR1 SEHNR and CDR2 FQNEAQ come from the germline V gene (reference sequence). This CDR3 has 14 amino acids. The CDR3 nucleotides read TGTGCCAGCAGCTCCGGAGGGGTTTCTAGCGAGCAGTACTTC. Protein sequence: CASSSGGVSSEQYF.

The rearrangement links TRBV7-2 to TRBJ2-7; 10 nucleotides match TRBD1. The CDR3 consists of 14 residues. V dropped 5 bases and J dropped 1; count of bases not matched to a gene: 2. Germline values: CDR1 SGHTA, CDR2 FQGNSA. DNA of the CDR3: TGTGCCAGCAGCAGGACAGGGGGTTCCTACGAGCAGTACTTC. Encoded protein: CASSRTGGSYEQYF.